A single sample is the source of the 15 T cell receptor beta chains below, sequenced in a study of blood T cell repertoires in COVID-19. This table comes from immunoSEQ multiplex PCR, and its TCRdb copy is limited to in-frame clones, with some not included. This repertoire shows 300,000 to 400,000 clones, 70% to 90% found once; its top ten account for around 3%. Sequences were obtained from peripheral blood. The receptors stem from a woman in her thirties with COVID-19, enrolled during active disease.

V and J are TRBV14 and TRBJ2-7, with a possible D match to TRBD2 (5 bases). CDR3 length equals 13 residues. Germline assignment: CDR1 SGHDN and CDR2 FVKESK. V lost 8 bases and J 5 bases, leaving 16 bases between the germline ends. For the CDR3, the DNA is TGTGCCAGCGCTCAAGGCCGGGGAAACGAGCAGTACTTC. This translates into CASAQGRGNEQYF. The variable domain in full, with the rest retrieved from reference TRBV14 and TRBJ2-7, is EAGVTQFPSHSVIEKGQTVTLRCDPISGHDNLYWYRRVMGKEIKFLLHFVKESKQDESGMPNNRFLAERTGGTYSTLKVQPAELEDSGVYFCASAQGRGNEQYFGPGTRLTVT.

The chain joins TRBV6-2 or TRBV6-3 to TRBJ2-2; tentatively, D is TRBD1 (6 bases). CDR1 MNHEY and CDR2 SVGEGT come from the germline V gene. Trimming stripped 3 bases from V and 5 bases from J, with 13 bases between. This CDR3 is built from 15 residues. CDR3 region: CASSYDRSETGELFF. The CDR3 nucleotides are TGTGCCAGCAGTTATGACAGGTCGGAAACCGGGGAGCTGTTTTTT.

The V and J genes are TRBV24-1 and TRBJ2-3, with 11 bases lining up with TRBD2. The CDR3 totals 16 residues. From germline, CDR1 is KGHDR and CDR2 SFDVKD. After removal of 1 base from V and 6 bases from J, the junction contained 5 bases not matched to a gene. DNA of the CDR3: TGTGCCACCAGTGATTTCCTAGCGGGAGGAAAGGATACGCAGTATTTT. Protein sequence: CATSDFLAGGKDTQYF.

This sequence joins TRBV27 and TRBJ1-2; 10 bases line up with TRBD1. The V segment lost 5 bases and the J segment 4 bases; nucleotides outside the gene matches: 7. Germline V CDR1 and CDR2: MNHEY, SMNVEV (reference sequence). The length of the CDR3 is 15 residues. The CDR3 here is CASSLDRGFGYGYTF. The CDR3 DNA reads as TGTGCCAGCAGTCTGGACAGGGGGTTCGGCTATGGCTACACCTTC.

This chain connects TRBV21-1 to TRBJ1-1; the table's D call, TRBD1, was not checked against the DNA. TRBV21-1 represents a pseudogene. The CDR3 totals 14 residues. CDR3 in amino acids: CASSRGTGNTEAFF. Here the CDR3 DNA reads TGTGCCAGCAGCAGGGGGACAGGGAACACTGAAGCTTTCTTT.

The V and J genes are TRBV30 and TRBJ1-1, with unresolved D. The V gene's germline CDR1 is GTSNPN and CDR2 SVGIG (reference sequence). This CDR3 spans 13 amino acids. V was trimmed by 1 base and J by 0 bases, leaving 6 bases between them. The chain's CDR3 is CAWSGLMNTEAFF. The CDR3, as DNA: TGTGCCTGGAGTGGGCTCATGAACACTGAAGCTTTCTTT.

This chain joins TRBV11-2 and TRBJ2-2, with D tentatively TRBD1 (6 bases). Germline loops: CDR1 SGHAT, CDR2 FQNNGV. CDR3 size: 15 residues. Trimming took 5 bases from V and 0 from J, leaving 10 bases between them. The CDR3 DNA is TGTGCCAGCAGCACGACAGGTCCGAACACCGGGGAGCTGTTTTTT. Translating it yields CASSTTGPNTGELFF.

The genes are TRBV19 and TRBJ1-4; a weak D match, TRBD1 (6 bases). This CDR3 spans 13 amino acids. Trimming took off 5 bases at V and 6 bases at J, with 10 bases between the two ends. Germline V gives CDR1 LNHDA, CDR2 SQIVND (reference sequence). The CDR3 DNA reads TGTGCCAGTAGTCCCAGGGGAGATGAAAAACTGTTTTTT. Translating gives CASSPRGDEKLFF.

CDR3 protein: CASSLVGSGTLNTEAFF. The CDR3 nucleotides read TGTGCCAGCAGCTTAGTTGGATCCGGGACACTTAACACTGAAGCTTTCTTT. The chain is built from TRBV7-9 and TRBJ1-1; D is possibly TRBD1 (6 bases). The V and J ends lost 1 base and 2 bases respectively, with 17 bases between them. Germline V lookup: CDR1 SEHNR, CDR2 FQNEAQ (reference sequence). This CDR3 is built from 17 residues.

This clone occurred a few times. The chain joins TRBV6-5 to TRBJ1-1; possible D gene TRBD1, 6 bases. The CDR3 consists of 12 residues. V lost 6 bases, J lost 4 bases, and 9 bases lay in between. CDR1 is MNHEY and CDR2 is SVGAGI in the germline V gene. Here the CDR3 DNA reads TGTGCCAGCAGAACAGGGACCACTGAAGCTTTCTTT. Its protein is CASRTGTTEAFF.

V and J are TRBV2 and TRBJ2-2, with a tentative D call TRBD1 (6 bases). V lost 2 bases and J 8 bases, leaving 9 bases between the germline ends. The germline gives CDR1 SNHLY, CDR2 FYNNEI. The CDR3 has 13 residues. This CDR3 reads CASSEIGQGELFF. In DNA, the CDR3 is TGTGCCAGCAGTGAAATCGGACAGGGGGAGCTGTTTTTT. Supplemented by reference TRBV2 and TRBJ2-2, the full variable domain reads EPEVTQTPSHQVTQMGQEVILRCVPISNHLYFYWYRQILGQKVEFLVSFYNNEISEKSEIFDDQFSVERPDGSNFTLKIRSTKLEDSAMYFCASSEIGQGELFFGEGSRLTVL.

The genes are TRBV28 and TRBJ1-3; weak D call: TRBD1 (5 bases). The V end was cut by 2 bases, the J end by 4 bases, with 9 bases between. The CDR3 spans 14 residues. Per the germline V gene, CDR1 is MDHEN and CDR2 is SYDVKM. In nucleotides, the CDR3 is TGTGCCAGCAGTTTACTGACAGACGGAAACACCATATATTTT. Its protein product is CASSLLTDGNTIYF.

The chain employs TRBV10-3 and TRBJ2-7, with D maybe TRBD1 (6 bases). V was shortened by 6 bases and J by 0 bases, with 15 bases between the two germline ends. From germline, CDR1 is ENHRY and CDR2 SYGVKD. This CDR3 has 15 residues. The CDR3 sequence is CAIRPDRQSSYEQYF. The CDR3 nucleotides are TGTGCCATCAGGCCCGACAGGCAGAGCTCCTACGAGCAGTACTTC.

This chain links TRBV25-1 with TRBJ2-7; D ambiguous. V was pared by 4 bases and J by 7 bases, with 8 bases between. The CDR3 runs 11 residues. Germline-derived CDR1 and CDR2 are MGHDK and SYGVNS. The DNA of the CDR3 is TGTGCCAGCAGTGCGAGCCTGGAGCAGTACTTC. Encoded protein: CASSASLEQYF.

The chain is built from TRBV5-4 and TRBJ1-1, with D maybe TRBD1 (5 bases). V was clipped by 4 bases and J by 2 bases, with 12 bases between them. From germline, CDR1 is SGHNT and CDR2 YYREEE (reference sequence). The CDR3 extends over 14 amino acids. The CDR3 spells CASSIDRHNTEAFF. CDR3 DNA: TGTGCCAGCAGCATCGACAGACACAACACTGAAGCTTTCTTT.